These T cell receptor beta chains were read from a single sample in a study of neoadjuvant nivolumab and ipilimumab in lung cancer. This table comes from immunoSEQ multiplex PCR, and its TCRdb copy is limited to in-frame clones, with some not included. The table lists roughly 23,000 clones, approximately 77% of them singletons. Source: peripheral blood, taken before neoadjuvant nivolumab, alone or with ipilimumab. Receptors originate from an adult with non-small cell lung cancer. Both conserved end residues are part of each CDR3.

j_call v_call cdr3_aa
TRBJ2-7 TRBV5-1 CASSGTSGRSEQYF
TRBJ2-7 TRBV7-7 CASSLAGTGNYEQYF
TRBJ2-3 TRBV7-6 CASSLFTDTQYF
TRBJ2-3 TRBV2 CASSPRTGGSDTQYF
TRBJ1-1 TRBV29-1 CSVGVPGDKAFF
TRBJ2-2 TRBV5-5 CASSSGLAGDDGELFF
TRBJ2-7 TRBV4-1 CASSQDGAGVTYEQYF
TRBJ1-2 TRBV11-3 CASSYGVSSGYTF
TRBJ2-2 TRBV5-1 CASSLRGQGPGELFF
TRBJ1-4 TRBV25-1 CASRDRATNEKLFF
TRBJ1-1 TRBV7-9 CASIRAANTEAFF
TRBJ2-7 TRBV7-2 CASSLGSFSYEQYF
TRBJ1-1 TRBV4-3 CASSQDDRGIEAFF
TRBJ1-1 TRBV11-1 CASSAQGGRTEAFF
TRBJ2-7 TRBV30 CAWSLSSSSEQYF
TRBJ2-3 TRBV4-2 CASSQTIGGPSTDTQYF
TRBJ2-7 TRBV28 CASSLRTDEQYF
TRBJ1-2 TRBV18 CASPRIQGTGDHGYTF
TRBJ2-1 TRBV5-6 CASSLVGRGVNEQFF
TRBJ2-3 TRBV5-1 CASSLGQGSFTDTQYF
TRBJ2-1 TRBV6-5 CATQSPSGKSNEQFF
TRBJ1-4 TRBV5-1 CASSSTGTGPRKLFF
TRBJ1-1 TRBV10-3 CAISEYREGEAFF
TRBJ1-5 TRBV7-2 CASSPGQGGGQPQHF
TRBJ2-2 TRBV9 CASSVEAGGRSVLDTGELFF
TRBJ2-5 TRBV2 CASIPGAGLETQYF
TRBJ1-1 TRBV7-9 CASSFSITTEAFF
TRBJ2-1 TRBV28 CASSLQGGNEQFF
TRBJ1-2 TRBV30 CAWSVLSFGRGSHGYTF
TRBJ2-1 TRBV7-3 CASSSSPGLKFF
TRBJ2-7 TRBV5-5 CASSLGAGLFEQYF
TRBJ1-2 TRBV19 CASSISNGLIYGYTF
TRBJ2-6 TRBV5-1 CASSLAGAPSGANVLTF
TRBJ2-7 TRBV30 CAWSVSWAGGRNEQYF
TRBJ1-5 TRBV5-1 CASSWDSGNQPQHF
TRBJ1-1 TRBV5-6 CASSLVQGQAFF
TRBJ2-7 TRBV4-1 CASSQGTGGRSYEQYF
TRBJ1-4 TRBV28 CAIMAGGEKLFF
TRBJ2-7 TRBV11-3 CASTPGDGFSYEQYF
TRBJ2-5 TRBV30 CAWSSDRGPRETQYF
TRBJ2-7 TRBV18 CASSSAGQGNGQYF
TRBJ2-3 TRBV7-9 CASSPGGNTDTQYF
TRBJ1-2 TRBV4-2 CASSQDRQGRHTNYGYTF